The 26 T cell receptor beta chains given below trace back to one sample, sequenced in a study of blood T cell repertoires in COVID-19. Profiling relied on immunoSEQ multiplex PCR, and the TCRdb table lists in-frame clones only, not all of them. The sample lists about 120,000 clones, 70% to 85% occurring once. Sequencing input: peripheral blood. These receptors were collected from a human donor with acute or convalescent COVID-19. The donor label of this sample is uncertain.

J is TRBJ1-1 and V is TRBV2; D remains unclear. Germline loops: CDR1 SNHLY, CDR2 FYNNEI. The CDR3 has 14 residues. The V end lost 4 bases, the J end lost 1 base, and 10 bases lay between the germline ends. CDR3 protein: CASSGGRENTEAFF. The CDR3 DNA follows: TGTGCCAGCAGTGGCGGCAGAGAGAACACTGAAGCTTTCTTT.

V and J are TRBV2 and TRBJ1-2; 10 bases line up with TRBD1. Losses at the gene ends were 8 bases for V and 1 base for J; bases not matched to a gene: 13. In germline, CDR1 is SNHLY, CDR2 FYNNEI. CDR3 length: 17 amino acids. CDR3 region: CASGRDRGPRINYGYTF. For the CDR3, the DNA is TGTGCCAGCGGACGAGACAGGGGGCCCCGTATTAACTATGGCTACACCTTC.

The rearrangement links TRBV7-2 to TRBJ2-3, with 10 nucleotides matching TRBD2. V was clipped by 2 bases and J by 6 bases; unmatched bases: 8. Germline V lookup: CDR1 SGHTA, CDR2 FQGNSA. CDR3 length equals 16 residues. The CDR3 nucleotides read TGTGCCAGCAGCTTAAAAGCGGGGGGGATCGCGGATACGCAGTATTTT. It specifies CASSLKAGGIADTQYF.

The chain is built from TRBV7-3 and TRBJ2-5; 10 nucleotides match TRBD1. Germline CDR1 reads SGHTA; CDR2 reads FQGTGA. Trimming took 5 bases from V and 5 from J; bases not matched to a gene: 2. The CDR3 consists of 13 residues. CDR3 sequence reads: CASSPGQGETQYF. The CDR3 region has the DNA TGTGCCAGCAGCCCGGGACAGGGGGAGACCCAGTACTTC.

V usage is TRBV19 and J usage is TRBJ1-5, with 8 positions matching TRBD1. Germline V gives CDR1 LNHDA, CDR2 SQIVND (reference sequence). The junction had 1 base not matched to a gene; V was cut back by 3 bases and J by 0 bases. The CDR3 is 15 amino acids. This chain's CDR3 is CASSIDRGSNQPQHF. Written as DNA, the CDR3 is TGTGCCAGTAGTATCGACAGGGGTAGCAATCAGCCCCAGCATTTT.

The chain joins TRBV30 to TRBJ1-1; D unclear. The V and J ends lost 1 base and 0 bases respectively, with 6 bases between them. CDR1 is GTSNPN and CDR2 is SVGIG in the germline V gene (reference sequence). The CDR3 extends over 13 amino acids. CDR3 sequence (DNA): TGTGCCTGGAGTGAACAGTTGAACACTGAAGCTTTCTTT. It specifies CAWSEQLNTEAFF.

In this sample, this clone turned up a few times. The chain recombines TRBV2 with TRBJ1-5, with D possibly matching TRBD1 (6 bases). Looked up from germline, CDR1 is SNHLY and CDR2 is FYNNEI. The CDR3 contains 16 residues. The ends were cut back, 4 bases at V and 3 bases at J, with 16 bases in the middle. CDR3 region: CASSVDSGGVNQPQHF. The CDR3, as DNA: TGTGCCAGCAGTGTTGATTCTGGGGGCGTCAATCAGCCCCAGCATTTT.

CDR3 DNA: TGTGCCAGCAGCTTCGCGGGGAGCTATGGCTACACCTTC. Protein product: CASSFAGSYGYTF. This chain joins TRBV7-9 and TRBJ1-2; no clear D gene. The V end was cut by 3 bases, the J end by 4 bases, with 9 bases between. The germline CDR1 and CDR2 sequences are SEHNR and FQNEAQ (reference sequence). The CDR3 loop spans 13 amino acids.

This chain uses TRBV29-1 with TRBJ1-3, with 8 bases identical to TRBD1. The CDR3 extends over 11 amino acids. Per the germline V gene, CDR1 is SQVTM and CDR2 is ANQGSEA. The V and J ends lost 7 bases and 4 bases, in that order; junction bases with no gene match: 0. CDR3 in amino acids: CSGTGGNTIYF. As DNA, the CDR3 is TGCAGCGGGACAGGGGGAAACACCATATATTTT.

This chain uses TRBV29-1 with TRBJ1-2; TRBD1 might be the D (5 bases). This CDR3 has 13 residues. V shed 6 bases and J shed 3 bases, with 14 bases lying between them. Germline lookup yields CDR1 SQVTM and CDR2 ANQGSEA. The CDR3 sequence is CSVLEARDYGYTF. The CDR3 region has the DNA TGCAGCGTCCTTGAGGCCAGGGACTATGGCTACACCTTC.

The chain combines TRBV11-2 with TRBJ2-7; 9 bases align to TRBD2. Germline CDR1 SGHAT, CDR2 FQNNGV. The V and J ends lost 6 bases and 3 bases, in that order; junction bases with no gene match: 6. The CDR3 has 14 residues. The CDR3 reads CASRELAGSYEQYF. DNA of the CDR3: TGTGCCAGCAGGGAGCTAGCGGGGAGCTACGAGCAGTACTTC.

V is TRBV7-9 and J is TRBJ2-2; 9 bases are a match to TRBD1. The V gene's germline CDR1 is SEHNR and CDR2 FQNEAQ (reference sequence). There are 15 residues in the CDR3. With V trimmed by 5 bases and J by 5 bases, 6 bases remained unmatched. The CDR3 bases are TGTGCCAGCAGCCTGCACAGGGGGCGGACCGGGGAGCTGTTTTTT. Amino acid sequence: CASSLHRGRTGELFF.

The chain employs TRBV12-5 and TRBJ1-5; D is undetermined. Germline loops: CDR1 LGHNT, CDR2 FRNRAP. CDR3 length: 14 amino acids. The ends were cut back, 4 bases at V and 0 bases at J, with 7 bases in the middle. The CDR3 DNA sequence: TGTGCTAGTGGTTCGGGGAATAGCAATCAGCCCCAGCATTTT. This translates into CASGSGNSNQPQHF.

This chain links TRBV7-8 with TRBJ2-7; no firm D call. V was cut by 5 bases and J by 0 bases, with 14 bases left in between. In germline, CDR1 is SGHVS, CDR2 FQNEAQ. CDR3 length: 15 amino acids. CDR3 nucleotides: TGTGCCAGCAGCAATACCCCCGACATCTCCTACGAGCAGTACTTC. Amino acids: CASSNTPDISYEQYF.

The chain employs TRBV11-3 and TRBJ2-3, with D maybe TRBD2 (5 bases). The CDR3 runs to 13 residues. Germline V CDR1 and CDR2: SGHNT, YENEEA. V was clipped by 4 bases and J by 9 bases, with 14 bases between them. DNA of the CDR3: TGTGCCAGCAGCTCAGGACTCTTTGCAACGCAGTATTTT. This gives the protein CASSSGLFATQYF.

This rearrangement joins TRBV9 to TRBJ2-1, with 8 bases identical to TRBD2. The length of the CDR3 is 15 residues. Germline loops: CDR1 SGDLS, CDR2 YYNGEE. V was pared by 1 base and J by 8 bases, with 8 bases of the junction left unmatched. CDR3 in amino acids: CASSVLSGGYDEQFF. CDR3 in DNA: TGTGCCAGCAGCGTACTAAGCGGGGGTTACGATGAGCAGTTCTTC. Complete variable domain (other parts from reference TRBV9 and TRBJ2-1): DSGVTQTPKHLITATGQRVTLRCSPRSGDLSVYWYQQSLDQGLQFLIQYYNGEERAKGNILERFSAQQFPDLHSELNLSSLELGDSALYFCASSVLSGGYDEQFFGPGTRLTVL.

V is TRBV7-8 and J is TRBJ2-1; 7 bases fit TRBD1. The germline V gene has CDR1 SGHVS and CDR2 FQNEAQ. V lost 1 base and J lost 5; bases outside the gene matches: 8. The CDR3 has 16 residues. CDR3 amino acids: CASSLDRGRGNNEQFF. The CDR3 DNA reads as TGTGCCAGCAGCTTAGATCGAGGCAGGGGGAACAATGAGCAGTTCTTC.

This clone has just a few counts. This rearrangement joins TRBV4-2 to TRBJ1-6, with 9 bases matching TRBD1. The CDR3 runs 17 residues. J was trimmed by 2 bases and V by 3 bases; bases with no gene match: 5. Germline CDR1 reads LGHNA; CDR2 reads YNFKEQ. As DNA, the CDR3 is TGTGCCAGCAGCCACCGGGGACAGGGACCCTATAATTCACCCCTCCACTTT. It yields the protein CASSHRGQGPYNSPLHF.

The V gene is TRBV11-2, the J gene TRBJ2-3, with 12 bases lining up with TRBD2. The length of the CDR3 is 16 residues. Per the germline V gene, CDR1 is SGHAT and CDR2 is FQNNGV. V was pared by 3 bases and J by 3 bases, with 4 bases of the junction left unmatched. This CDR3 is CASSFWTSGVTDTQYF. The CDR3 DNA is TGTGCCAGCAGCTTTTGGACTAGCGGGGTGACAGATACGCAGTATTTT.

The V and J genes are TRBV10-3 and TRBJ2-7; a weak D match, TRBD1 (5 bases). Germline V gene data show CDR1 as ENHRY and CDR2 as SYGVKD. Trimming cost V 6 bases and J 1 base, with 7 bases left between them. The length of the CDR3 is 12 residues. The CDR3 protein is CAIRGVSYEQYF. In DNA form, the CDR3 reads TGTGCCATCAGAGGGGTGTCCTACGAGCAGTACTTC.

V usage is TRBV2 and J usage is TRBJ1-1; unclear D gene. With 3 bases removed from V and 10 bases from J, the gap between germline ends came to 9 bases. CDR3 length: 11 amino acids. Looked up from germline, CDR1 is SNHLY and CDR2 is FYNNEI. The CDR3 here is CASSEKGVAFF. The CDR3 bases are TGTGCCAGCAGTGAGAAGGGAGTAGCTTTCTTT.

This rearrangement joins TRBV30 to TRBJ1-1; perhaps TRBD1 as D (6 bases). The CDR3 loop spans 12 amino acids. From germline, CDR1 is GTSNPN and CDR2 SVGIG (reference sequence). The germline V and J ends were trimmed by 3 bases and 9 bases, with 14 bases remaining between them. The CDR3: CAWSPGGQKAFF. CDR3 nucleotides: TGTGCCTGGAGCCCCGGGGGGCAGAAAGCTTTCTTT.

This clone was seen repeatedly, ten times or more. The chain combines TRBV15 with TRBJ1-2; D remains ambiguous. This CDR3 comprises 14 residues. V lost 0 bases and J lost 8, with 13 bases in between. CDR1 is LNHNV and CDR2 is YYDKDF in the germline V gene (reference sequence). The CDR3 coding sequence is TGTGCCACCAGCAGAGATTTGAGGGCTGCGGGCTACACCTTC. Amino acids: CATSRDLRAAGYTF.

This chain links TRBV28 with TRBJ2-1; 8 positions agree with TRBD1. The CDR3 totals 17 residues. The germline CDR1 and CDR2 sequences are MDHEN and SYDVKM. The V gene end was trimmed by 4 bases and the J gene end by 12 bases; junction bases not matched to a gene: 20. CDR3 in amino acids: CASSWTGLWRGLRVQFF. The CDR3 DNA is TGTGCCAGCAGTTGGACAGGGCTGTGGCGGGGTCTGAGGGTGCAGTTCTTC.

Of note for this clone: The same CDR3 arises from other DNA sequences in this sample as well. The genes are TRBV7-2 and TRBJ1-1; tentative D call: TRBD1 (6 bases). Germline loops: CDR1 SGHTA, CDR2 FQGNSA. The CDR3 has 13 amino acids. The germline V and J ends were trimmed by 4 bases and 3 bases, with 9 bases remaining between them. CDR3 sequence: CASSSQGYTEAFF. The DNA of the CDR3 is TGTGCCAGCAGCTCCCAGGGGTACACTGAAGCTTTCTTT.

The V gene is TRBV30, the J gene TRBJ1-3, with TRBD1 as a possible D gene (5 bases). This CDR3 contains 13 residues. Trimming took 2 bases from V and 4 from J, leaving 9 bases between them. The germline V gene has CDR1 GTSNPN and CDR2 SVGIG (reference sequence). The CDR3 DNA is TGTGCCTGGAGTTGGGGGGTAGGAAACACCATATATTTT. Residues: CAWSWGVGNTIYF.